What follows is one TCR beta chain and its context. This sample was taken from a study of T cells in tumors after PD-1 blockade. Germline assignment: CDR1 SQVTM and CDR2 ANQGSEA. The CDR3 loop spans 11 amino acids. The V end lost 8 bases, the J end lost 6 bases, and 13 bases lay between the germline ends. Only in-frame clones appear in the TCRdb table, and some are missing; sequencing was by immunoSEQ multiplex PCR. Of roughly 60,000 clones in the sample, about 80% were seen once. The rearrangement uses TRBV29-1 and TRBJ1-2; maybe TRBD1 (5 bases). This TCR came from a human donor with basal cell carcinoma. Here the sequenced sample was PBMCs, taken before anti-PD-1 treatment. CDR3 in DNA: TGCAGCACCCGAATGGGGGATGGCTACACCTTC. Translating it yields CSTRMGDGYTF. Using reference TRBV29-1 and TRBJ1-2 for the parts outside the CDR3, the full variable domain is SAVISQKPSRDICQRGTSLTIQCQVDSQVTMMFWYRQQPGQSLTLIATANQGSEATYESGFVIDKFPISRPNLTFSTLTVSNMSPEDSSIYLCSTRMGDGYTFGSGTRLTVV.